This entry describes one T cell receptor (beta chain). This sample is part of a study of blood T cell repertoires in COVID-19. Repertoires were generated with immunoSEQ multiplex PCR, while TCRdb's copy carries only in-frame clones and drops some. The sample contains roughly 160,000 clones, over 80% of which appear only once. V gave up 0 bases and J gave up 3 bases, with 14 bases separating them. The CDR3 loop spans 16 amino acids. Per the germline V gene, CDR1 is SGHTA and CDR2 is FQGNSA. The sequence came from a woman aged 55-69 years with acute or convalescent COVID-19. The sequenced material came from peripheral blood. This sequence joins TRBV7-2 and TRBJ1-2, with D unresolved. The CDR3 nucleotides are TGTGCCAGCAGCTTAGCGAATGGAGGGCAGGACTATGGCTACACCTTC. This codes for CASSLANGGQDYGYTF.